This T cell receptor (beta chain) emerged from a study of blood T cell repertoires in COVID-19 (dated by TCRdb to the early 2020s). Regarding the research as a whole: Collaborator samples came from the United States, Italy and Spain and covered acute and convalescent phases of COVID-19. The prospective study material was composed of cDNA or gDNA derived from T cells, B-cell-depleted T cells, or PBMCs. The dataset comprised deeply sampled blood TCRbeta repertoires from subjects exposed to, actively infected with, or recovered from COVID-19. The repertoires were released in a freely available public database meant as a resource for research on the immune response to SARS-CoV-2. Samples were obtained from the ongoing ImmuneRACE study (first 160 participants) and from 1,000 to 1,500 subjects provided by 6 global collaborators. Nearly every sample came with metadata listing a de-identified subject ID, COVID-19 status, age in years and sex. Where available, HLA class I and class II types were obtained from metadata supplied by the sample provider rather than from assay-based typing. Overall study results and their limits: Clinical and demographic metadata were provided uncurated, with the amount varying by source and participant.

CDR1 and CDR2 (MNHEY, SMNVEV) derive from the germline V gene (reference sequence). The CDR3 holds 14 amino acids from the cysteine to the phenylalanine. The DNA shown is the 42-base CDR3, in frame from base 1. Relative to germline, V is missing 4 bases and J is missing 8 bases, with 7 bases of the junction outside any gene match. TCRbeta CDR3 regions were amplified from genomic DNA using the immunoSEQ Assay, a bias-controlled multiplex PCR. In the paper's pipeline: The number of nucleated cells in each sample was estimated from the amplification of reference gene primers within the assay. To quantify the absolute abundance of each unique TCRbeta CDR3 rearrangement, sequence reads were collapsed and filtered. For each sample, productive Simpson clonality was calculated as the square root of Simpson's diversity index over productive rearrangements. TCRdb took over this immuneACCESS table, retaining in-frame rearrangements with V and J assigned. Such tables are incomplete; in checked studies, under half of the missing clones stem from an unresolved V gene, and the remainder is unexplained. V and J calls and clone size are given by that table; D and trimming were obtained from the DNA. The table for this sample lists 300,000 to 350,000 clones; around nine tenths of them were counted only once. Over 0.9% of the sample rests with the top ten.

In the prospective study, participants were about 18 to 90 years old, resided in under 30 geographic areas of the United States, and were enrolled through a virtual design. Cohort assignment in the prospective study relied on participant-reported clinical history from a screening survey and a study questionnaire. Exposed participants had been in contact with someone with a PCR-confirmed or clinician-diagnosed COVID-19 case within 2 weeks of study entry. In the prospective study, mobile phlebotomists collected whole blood, serum and a nasopharyngeal or oropharyngeal swab from each participant. Participants in the prospective study had the option to provide additional blood draws and questionnaires over a 2-month period. Before DNA extraction, prospective study blood samples were shipped either frozen or at room temperature. As for this clone: Its binding antigen is unknown. Base qualities were left out, and no much larger clone turns up one base away.

The chain joins TRBV27 to TRBJ2-1; 8 bases in the middle match TRBD2. The TCR sequence derives from a young woman who had been exposed to COVID-19. What was sequenced was PBMCs or T cells enriched from blood (not recorded which). Read as DNA, the sequence is TGTGCCAGCAGTTCTCGGGAGGGCCCAGATGAGCAGTTCTTC. The translation is CASSSREGPDEQFF.